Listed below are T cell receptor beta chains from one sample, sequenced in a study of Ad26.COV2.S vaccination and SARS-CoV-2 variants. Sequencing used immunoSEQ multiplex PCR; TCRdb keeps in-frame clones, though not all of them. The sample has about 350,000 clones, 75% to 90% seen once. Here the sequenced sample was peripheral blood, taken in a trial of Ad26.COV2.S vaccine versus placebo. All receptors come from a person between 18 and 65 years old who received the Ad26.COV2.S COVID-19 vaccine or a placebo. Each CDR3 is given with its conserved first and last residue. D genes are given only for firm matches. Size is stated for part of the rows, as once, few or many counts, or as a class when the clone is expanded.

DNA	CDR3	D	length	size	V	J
TGTGCCACCCAAGACGGGGGACAGGGTAGGGGCTACACCTTC	CATQDGGQGRGYTF	TRBD1	14	NA	TRBV2	TRBJ1-2
TGTGCCAGCAGCCTATCCATCCCCCACACTGAAGCTTTCTTT	CASSLSIPHTEAFF	NA	14	NA	TRBV7-8	TRBJ1-1
TGTGCCAGCTCACCAGGAGAGAACAGGGGATGGGGTTCACCCCTCCACTTT	CASSPGENRGWGSPLHF	TRBD1	17	NA	TRBV18	TRBJ1-6
TGTGCCAGCAGCATCGCCGGGACAGGGGGCCGGGAGACCCAGTACTTC	CASSIAGTGGRETQYF	TRBD1	16	NA	TRBV9	TRBJ2-5
TGTGCCACCAGCAGAGATGTCAGTGAAACTGAAGCTTTCTTT	CATSRDVSETEAFF	NA	14	NA	TRBV15	TRBJ1-1
TGTGCCAGCAGCCGGGACAGGGGAAGTGAAAAACTGTTTTTT	CASSRDRGSEKLFF	TRBD1	14	once	TRBV6-5	TRBJ1-4
TGTGCCAGTAGCTCGAGCGTGAACACTGAAGCTTTCTTT	CASSSSVNTEAFF	NA	13	NA	TRBV19	TRBJ1-1
TGCAGTGCTAGCGCTGGAAACACCATATATTTT	CSASAGNTIYF	NA	11	NA	TRBV20-1	TRBJ1-3
TGTGCCAGCAGCGCCCGGTTGGGAAGCAGCACAGATACGCAGTATTTT	CASSARLGSSTDTQYF	NA	16	NA	TRBV3-1/TRBV3-2	TRBJ2-3
TGTGCCAGCAGCTTAGCGGGGGGAGCGGAGACCCAGTACTTC	CASSLAGGAETQYF	NA	14	NA	TRBV7-2	TRBJ2-5
TGTGCCAGCAGTCATGGGACAGCAGATACGCAGTATTTT	CASSHGTADTQYF	TRBD1	13	NA	TRBV12-3/TRBV12-4	TRBJ2-3
TGTGCCAGCAGTTTGTGGGAGCGGGGGTCCTACGAGCAGTACTTC	CASSLWERGSYEQYF	TRBD2	15	NA	TRBV28	TRBJ2-7
TGTGCCAGCAGCTTGGAGGACGGACGGGGGCATGAGCAGTTCTTC	CASSLEDGRGHEQFF	NA	15	NA	TRBV5-4	TRBJ2-1
TGTGCCAGCAGCTTAGCTCGGGCAGGGGGTTCCTACAATGAGCAGTTCTTC	CASSLARAGGSYNEQFF	TRBD1	17	NA	TRBV7-9	TRBJ2-1
TGTGCCAGCAGCTCCCGGGACAGCCCTTATAGCAATCAGCCCCAGCATTTT	CASSSRDSPYSNQPQHF	TRBD1	17	NA	TRBV7-8	TRBJ1-5
TGTGCCAGCAGCTACACCCGATCAGGAGGCTACACCTTC	CASSYTRSGGYTF	NA	13	NA	TRBV5-6	TRBJ1-2
TGTGCCAGCAGCTTCGGGGGTTTAGAAGCTTTCTTT	CASSFGGLEAFF	NA	12	NA	TRBV11-2	TRBJ1-1
TGTGCCAGCAGTTCCCTCGGGACGGACAGGCCCTACGAGCAGTACTTC	CASSSLGTDRPYEQYF	TRBD1	16	NA	TRBV28	TRBJ2-7
TGCGCCAGCAGCTCGGGGGTAGGAGATACGCAGTATTTT	CASSSGVGDTQYF	NA	13	NA	TRBV5-1	TRBJ2-3
TGTGCCAGTAGTATGGGGACAGGGGGCGACACAGATACGCAGTATTTT	CASSMGTGGDTDTQYF	TRBD1	16	NA	TRBV19	TRBJ2-3
TGCGCCAGCAGTGCTAGCGGCAACAATGAGCAGTTCTTC	CASSASGNNEQFF	TRBD2	13	NA	TRBV10-1	TRBJ2-1
TGTGCCAGTAGTACCACAGGGGGCTTAAATTCACCCCTCCACTTT	CASSTTGGLNSPLHF	TRBD1	15	NA	TRBV19	TRBJ1-6
TGTGCCAGTACCCCCCGGGACCCAAGTGGGGCCAACGTCCTGACTTTC	CASTPRDPSGANVLTF	NA	16	once	TRBV19	TRBJ2-6
TGTGCCAGCAGCTATAGCGGGAGTAACGAGCAGTACTTC	CASSYSGSNEQYF	TRBD2	13	NA	TRBV7-9	TRBJ2-7
TGTGCCAGCAGCGTAGTATCCGGGGGGGGCCTCGGAGAGCAGTTCTTC	CASSVVSGGGLGEQFF	TRBD2	16	NA	TRBV9	TRBJ2-1
TGTGCCAGCACTGTGAGGGGGTACGGCTACACCTTC	CASTVRGYGYTF	NA	12	NA	TRBV5-8	TRBJ1-2
TGTGCCAGCAGTTCAGGGGACACTGAAGCTTTCTTT	CASSSGDTEAFF	NA	12	few	TRBV28	TRBJ1-1
TGTGCCAGCAGTTTATTCAACACTGAAGCTTTCTTT	CASSLFNTEAFF	NA	12	NA	TRBV28	TRBJ1-1
TGTGCCAGCATAAGGACAGGGGCGAACACTGAAGCTTTCTTT	CASIRTGANTEAFF	TRBD1	14	NA	TRBV13	TRBJ1-1
TGTGCCAGCAGTTCCCACCCCGCCGCGGGGGCCATCAATGAGCAGTTCTTC	CASSSHPAAGAINEQFF	NA	17	NA	TRBV27	TRBJ2-1
TGTGCCAGCAGCAGGGGACAGGGGCGAGGCACTGAAGCTTTCTTT	CASSRGQGRGTEAFF	TRBD1	15	few	TRBV7-9	TRBJ1-1
TGTGCCAGCAGCTTAGCCCTCGCTAATGAGCAGTTCTTC	CASSLALANEQFF	NA	13	NA	TRBV7-2	TRBJ2-1
TGTGCCAGCAGTTTCGTTTCTAATTATAATTCACCCCTCCACTTT	CASSFVSNYNSPLHF	NA	15	NA	TRBV6-5	TRBJ1-6
TGTGCCAGCAGTTCCCCGGGACTAGGGGAGGTCGGCAATCAGCCCCAGCATTTT	CASSSPGLGEVGNQPQHF	NA	18	NA	TRBV28	TRBJ1-5
TGTGCCTGGAGTTTCGACGGCTCTAATGAAAAACTGTTTTTT	CAWSFDGSNEKLFF	NA	14	NA	TRBV30	TRBJ1-4
TGTGCCAGCAGCTTAGGGGCCTATAGCAATCAGCCCCAGCATTTT	CASSLGAYSNQPQHF	NA	15	NA	TRBV7-8	TRBJ1-5
TGTGCCAGCAGCTTAGTTACGAACACTGAAGCTTTCTTT	CASSLVTNTEAFF	NA	13	NA	TRBV7-8	TRBJ1-1
TGTGCCAGCTCAGGAGGGTGGGATACGCAGTATTTT	CASSGGWDTQYF	NA	12	once	TRBV7-6	TRBJ2-3
TGTGCCAGCTCACCCCTCCAGGGGGCCAGGAATGAGCAGTTCTTC	CASSPLQGARNEQFF	TRBD1	15	NA	TRBV18	TRBJ2-1
TGCGCCAGCAGCTTGGGAGAGGACGAGCAGTACTTC	CASSLGEDEQYF	NA	12	NA	TRBV5-1	TRBJ2-7